The TCR beta chain described here comes from a study of control samples from healthy donors and cancer patients. Produced via immunoSEQ multiplex PCR; TCRdb's table is partial and in-frame only. Altogether about 160,000 clones are present, just over 95% being singletons, with the ten largest covering approximately 1%. This clone showed up just a few times. Sequencing used blood. The clonotype originates from a woman aged 25 to 39 in good health.

CDR3 amino acids: CATSDPGQETQYF. CDR3 bases: TGTGCCACCAGTGATCCGGGCCAAGAGACCCAGTACTTC. The chain combines TRBV24-1 with TRBJ2-5; no definite D call. The CDR3 extends over 13 amino acids. With 3 bases removed from V and 1 base from J, the gap between germline ends came to 5 bases. CDR1 and CDR2 from the germline V gene are KGHDR and SFDVKD.